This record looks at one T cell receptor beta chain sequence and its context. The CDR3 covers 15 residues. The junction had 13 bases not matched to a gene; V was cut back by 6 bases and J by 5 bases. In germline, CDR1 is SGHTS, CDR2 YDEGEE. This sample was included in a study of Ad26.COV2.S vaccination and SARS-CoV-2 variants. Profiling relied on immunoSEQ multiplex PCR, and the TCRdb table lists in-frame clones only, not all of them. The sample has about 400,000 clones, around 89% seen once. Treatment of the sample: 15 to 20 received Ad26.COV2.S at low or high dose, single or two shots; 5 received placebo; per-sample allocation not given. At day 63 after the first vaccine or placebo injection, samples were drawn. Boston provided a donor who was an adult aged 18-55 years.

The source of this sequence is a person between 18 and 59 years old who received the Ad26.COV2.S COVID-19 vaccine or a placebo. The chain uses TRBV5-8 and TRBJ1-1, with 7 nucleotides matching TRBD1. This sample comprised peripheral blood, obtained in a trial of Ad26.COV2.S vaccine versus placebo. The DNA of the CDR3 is TGTGCCAGCACGGCCTTACAGGGGTCGAGGACTGAAGCTTTCTTT. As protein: CASTALQGSRTEAFF.